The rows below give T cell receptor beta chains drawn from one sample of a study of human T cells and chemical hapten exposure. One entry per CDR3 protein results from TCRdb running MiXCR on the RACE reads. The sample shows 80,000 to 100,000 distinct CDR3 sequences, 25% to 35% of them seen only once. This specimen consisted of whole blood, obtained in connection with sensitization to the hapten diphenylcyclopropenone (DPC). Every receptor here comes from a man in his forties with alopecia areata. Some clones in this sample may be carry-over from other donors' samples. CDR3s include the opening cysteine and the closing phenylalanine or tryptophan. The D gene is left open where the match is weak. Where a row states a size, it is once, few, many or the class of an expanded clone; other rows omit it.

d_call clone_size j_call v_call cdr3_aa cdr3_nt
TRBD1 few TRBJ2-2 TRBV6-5 CATSGQANTGELFF TGTGCCACCTCAGGACAGGCCAACACCGGGGAGCTGTTTTTT
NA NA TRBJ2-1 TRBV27 CASSFPEGPNEQFF TGTGCCAGCAGTTTCCCGGAGGGGCCCAATGAGCAGTTCTTC
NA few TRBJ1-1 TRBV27 CASSFSMNTEAFF TGTGCCAGCAGTTTTTCCATGAACACTGAAGCTTTCTTT
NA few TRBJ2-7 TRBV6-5 CASGEAGTYEQYF TGTGCCAGCGGAGAGGCAGGGACCTACGAGCAGTACTTC
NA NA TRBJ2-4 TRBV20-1 CSSVGGENIQYF TGCAGTAGCGTCGGGGGCGAAAACATTCAGTACTTC
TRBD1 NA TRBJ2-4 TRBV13 CASSLPGQGAAKNIQYF TGTGCCAGCAGCCTACCGGGACAGGGGGCGGCCAAAAACATTCAGTACTTC
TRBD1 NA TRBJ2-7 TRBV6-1 CASSEASGGYEQYF TGTGCCAGCAGTGAAGCGTCAGGGGGCTACGAGCAGTACTTC
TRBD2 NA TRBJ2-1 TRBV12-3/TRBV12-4 CASSPPTSPNEQFF TGTGCCAGCAGTCCCCCGACTAGCCCTAATGAGCAGTTCTTC
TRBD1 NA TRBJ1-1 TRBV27 CASSTRQGVTEAFF TGTGCCAGCAGTACCCGACAGGGGGTTACTGAAGCTTTCTTT
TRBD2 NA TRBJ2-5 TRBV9 CASSVSGTSGSKEPQETQYF TGTGCCAGCAGCGTTTCCGGGACTAGCGGGAGTAAGGAGCCCCAAGAGACCCAGTACTTC
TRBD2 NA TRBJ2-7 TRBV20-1 CSASQREGLYEQYF TGCAGTGCATCTCAGCGGGAGGGCCTATACGAGCAGTACTTC
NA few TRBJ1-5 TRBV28 CASSQLNYDQPQHF TGTGCCAGCAGTCAGCTCAATTATGATCAGCCCCAGCATTTT
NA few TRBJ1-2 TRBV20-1 CSARDGGTPANYGYTF TGCAGTGCTAGAGATGGTGGGACCCCGGCGAACTATGGCTACACCTTC
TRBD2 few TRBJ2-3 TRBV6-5 CASSYQAGVGTDTQYF TGTGCCAGCAGTTACCAAGCGGGAGTAGGCACAGATACGCAGTATTTT
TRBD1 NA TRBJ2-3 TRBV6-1 CASSDGTVRTQYF TGTGCCAGCAGTGATGGGACAGTGAGAACGCAGTATTTT
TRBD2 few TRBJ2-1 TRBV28 CASSHGIAGGAGNEQFF TGTGCCAGCAGCCACGGTATAGCGGGAGGAGCTGGGAATGAGCAGTTCTTC
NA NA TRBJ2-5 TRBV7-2 CASSHPRTVIQTQYF TGTGCCAGCAGCCATCCCCGGACAGTCATCCAGACCCAGTACTTC
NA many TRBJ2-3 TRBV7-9 CASSLPGLENTQYF TGTGCCAGCAGCCTACCGGGACTGGAAAATACGCAGTATTTT
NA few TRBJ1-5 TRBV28 CASSPLVGGYSNQPQHF TGTGCCAGCAGTCCCCTAGTAGGTGGCTATAGCAATCAGCCCCAGCATTTT
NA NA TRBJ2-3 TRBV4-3 CASSQESAALTDTQYF TGCGCCAGCAGCCAAGAATCGGCGGCCCTTACAGATACGCAGTATTTT